These 26 T cell receptor beta chains share one sample of origin, sequenced in a study of blood T cells in healthy people across ages. With a J-beta primer mix and a sample-barcoded 5' primer, a second PCR ran 7 to 11 cycles. TCRdb reprocessed the 5' RACE reads via MiXCR and lists one record per CDR3 protein. The data show 450,000 to 600,000 distinct CDR3 sequences, roughly a quarter seen once. These data were likewise used in another study, on T cells of mothers and their children.

Sequencing was done on a sample of blood. Every receptor here comes from a boy aged 2 to 9 in good health.

The rearrangement uses TRBV6-5 and TRBJ2-7; D uncertain. This CDR3 is 14 amino acids long. V was trimmed by 2 bases and J by 3 bases, leaving 11 bases between them. Per the germline V gene, CDR1 is MNHEY and CDR2 is SVGAGI. The CDR3 DNA follows: TGTGCCAGCAGTTACGCAGGTATGGGCTACGAGCAGTACTTC. This translates into CASSYAGMGYEQYF.

This clonotype was seen more than once but under ten times. The rearrangement joins TRBV5-1 to TRBJ1-5; 12 positions agree with TRBD1. CDR1 is SGHRS and CDR2 is YFSETQ in the germline V gene. CDR3 size: 15 residues. Germline trimming cut 4 bases from V and 6 bases from J; bases unmatched to any gene: 5. The CDR3 region is CASSRDRGPGQPQHF. The CDR3 bases are TGCGCCAGCAGCCGGGACAGGGGGCCAGGTCAGCCCCAGCATTTT.

The CDR3: CASSLSGRTSYEQYF. In DNA, the CDR3 is TGTGCCAGCAGCTTGTCAGGACGGACCTCCTACGAGCAGTACTTC. This rearrangement joins TRBV7-8 to TRBJ2-5; D uncertain. The J call may be incorrect, as the DNA end agrees better with TRBJ2-7. The CDR3 is 15 residues long. The V gene's germline CDR1 is SGHVS and CDR2 FQNEAQ.

The sample holds a few counts of this clonotype. V is TRBV12-3 or TRBV12-4 and J is TRBJ1-2; 7 nucleotides align to TRBD1. The CDR3 spans 16 residues. With V trimmed by 5 bases and J by 3 bases, 12 bases remained unmatched. CDR3: CASSPKTGMIDYGYTF. In DNA, the CDR3 is TGTGCCAGCAGTCCTAAGACAGGGATGATCGACTATGGCTACACCTTC.

This clonotype came up a few times. The rearrangement links TRBV20-1 to TRBJ2-1, with D hard to call. The end of the DNA fits TRBJ2-7 better, so the J call may be wrong. Germline V gene lookup returns CDR1 DFQATT and CDR2 SNEGSKA (reference sequence). The CDR3 totals 13 residues. CDR3 in amino acids: CSAREGLNYEQYF. CDR3 bases: TGCAGTGCTAGAGAGGGTCTTAACTACGAGCAGTACTTC.

This clonotype was picked up a small number of times. This chain connects TRBV2 to TRBJ2-2; no definite D call. The CDR3 runs to 14 residues. The germline CDR1 and CDR2 sequences are SNHLY and FYNNEI. The V end lost 5 bases, the J end lost 1 base, and 8 bases lay between the germline ends. CDR3 amino acids: CASSWRRNTGELFF. The CDR3 DNA sequence: TGTGCCAGCAGTTGGCGCCGGAACACCGGGGAGCTGTTTTTT.

The chain uses TRBV15 and TRBJ2-5, with unresolved D. The J call may be mistaken, given a closer DNA end match to TRBJ2-7. The CDR3 extends over 12 amino acids. Germline-derived CDR1 and CDR2 are LNHNV and YYDKDF (reference sequence). The CDR3 reads CATSREEDEQYF. The DNA of the CDR3 is TGTGCCACCAGCAGAGAGGAAGACGAGCAGTACTTC.

The V gene is TRBV7-3, the J gene TRBJ1-2; D might be TRBD1 (6 bases). This CDR3 has 17 amino acids. Per the germline V gene, CDR1 is SGHTA and CDR2 is FQGTGA. Trimming cost V 5 bases and J 4 bases, with 23 bases left between them. CDR3 nucleotides: TGTGCCAGCAGCCGCCCCGGGGGGGCGGGTTGGTGCTATGGCTACACCTTC. Translated, it gives CASSRPGGAGWCYGYTF.

The V and J genes are TRBV18 and TRBJ2-2; D is ambiguous. V shed 6 bases and J shed 2 bases, with 13 bases lying between them. The CDR3 runs to 15 residues. The V gene's germline CDR1 is KGHSH and CDR2 LQKENI. The CDR3 sequence: CASSPISINTGELFF. As DNA, the CDR3 is TGTGCCAGCTCCCCTATATCCATCAACACCGGGGAGCTGTTTTTT.

The chain carries TRBV4-2 and TRBJ2-3; 8 bases align to TRBD2. Germline V gene data show CDR1 as LGHNA and CDR2 as YNFKEQ. The V segment lost 4 bases and the J segment 3 bases; nucleotides outside the gene matches: 6. The CDR3 extends over 15 amino acids. CDR3 nucleotides: TGTGCCAGCAGCCGAGCTAGCGGGTCTACAGATACGCAGTATTTT. Its protein product is CASSRASGSTDTQYF.

The rearrangement uses TRBV9 and TRBJ2-1; D perhaps matches TRBD1 (5 bases). The length of the CDR3 is 15 residues. The ends were cut back, 0 bases at V and 9 bases at J, with 16 bases in the middle. Germline CDR1 SGDLS, CDR2 YYNGEE. CDR3 sequence reads: CASSVGGEPWGEQFF. In DNA, the CDR3 is TGTGCCAGCAGCGTAGGGGGCGAACCCTGGGGTGAGCAGTTCTTC.

CDR3 amino acids: CASNVGESGRETQYF. CDR3 bases: TGTGCCAGCAACGTGGGGGAGAGCGGGAGGGAGACCCAGTACTTC. V and J are TRBV7-9 and TRBJ2-5, with TRBD2 matching 9 bases. V was pared by 7 bases and J by 5 bases, with 11 bases of the junction left unmatched. Per germline, CDR1 SEHNR and CDR2 FQNEAQ (reference sequence). The CDR3 contains 15 residues. Combining the CDR3 with reference TRBV7-9 and TRBJ2-5 gives the whole variable domain DTGVSQNPRHKITKRGQNVTFRCDPISEHNRLYWYRQTLGQGPEFLTYFQNEAQLEKSRLLSDRFSAERPKGSFSTLEIQRTEQGDSAMYLCASNVGESGRETQYFGPGTRLLVL.

This chain connects TRBV5-1 to TRBJ2-5; possible D gene TRBD1, 6 bases. Germline V lookup: CDR1 SGHRS, CDR2 YFSETQ. This CDR3 is built from 16 residues. The V gene lost 4 bases and the J gene lost 1 base, with 17 bases spanning the gap. CDR3 loop: CASSRLLQGSQETQYF. The CDR3, as DNA: TGCGCCAGCAGCCGCCTGCTTCAGGGGAGCCAAGAGACCCAGTACTTC.

The V gene is TRBV2, the J gene TRBJ2-3, with TRBD2 identical over 13 bases. With 0 bases clipped from V and 7 bases from J, the junction kept 7 bases outside the gene matches. The CDR3 is 17 residues long. Germline assignment: CDR1 SNHLY and CDR2 FYNNEI. CDR3 amino acids: CASSEATTSGGSNTQYF. The CDR3 nucleotides read TGTGCCAGCAGTGAAGCAACGACTAGCGGGGGGAGTAATACGCAGTATTTT.

This clonotype occurred a few times. V is TRBV10-3 and J is TRBJ2-2; no firm D call. From germline, CDR1 is ENHRY and CDR2 SYGVKD. This CDR3 is built from 13 residues. V was pared by 7 bases and J by 0 bases, with 6 bases between. CDR3 coding DNA: TGTGCCATCAACTTCCCGAACACCGGGGAGCTGTTTTTT. Its translation: CAINFPNTGELFF.

This clonotype has more than one count but fewer than ten. The chain employs TRBV6-1 and TRBJ2-5, with D maybe TRBD2 (7 bases). Trimming shortened V by 8 bases and J by 0 bases, and 22 bases separated the two germline ends. Germline-derived CDR1 and CDR2 are MNHNS and SASEGT. The CDR3 is 17 amino acids. CDR3 in DNA: TGTGCCAGCGGCTGGGGGGGCGGGAGTCCCTACCAAGAGACCCAGTACTTC. Translated, it gives CASGWGGGSPYQETQYF.

The V call is TRBV12-3 or TRBV12-4, the J call TRBJ2-3; D is ambiguous. This CDR3 contains 16 residues. The germline V and J ends were trimmed by 5 bases and 0 bases, with 15 bases remaining between them. CDR3 region: CASSPPVGQSTDTQYF. The CDR3 DNA follows: TGTGCCAGCAGTCCGCCGGTTGGCCAAAGCACAGATACGCAGTATTTT.

The J gene is TRBJ1-4, the V gene TRBV9, with a possible D match to TRBD1 (5 bases). Germline V CDR1 and CDR2: SGDLS, YYNGEE. This CDR3 region has 14 residues. V dropped 7 bases and J dropped 4 bases, with 14 bases sitting between them. The CDR3 coding sequence is TGTGCCAGCTCCCCCAGGGACGATAATGAAAAACTGTTTTTT. Protein product: CASSPRDDNEKLFF. Combining the CDR3 with reference TRBV9 and TRBJ1-4 gives the whole variable domain DSGVTQTPKHLITATGQRVTLRCSPRSGDLSVYWYQQSLDQGLQFLIQYYNGEERAKGNILERFSAQQFPDLHSELNLSSLELGDSALYFCASSPRDDNEKLFFGSGTQLSVL.

The rearrangement uses TRBV18 and TRBJ1-2; 9 bases are a match to TRBD1. Per the germline V gene, CDR1 is KGHSH and CDR2 is LQKENI. Unmatched junction bases numbered 12, after V lost 5 bases and J lost 11 bases. The CDR3 is made up of 14 amino acids. CDR3 region: CASSAAGQGILYTF. The DNA for the CDR3 is TGTGCCAGCTCAGCGGCTGGACAGGGGATTCTTTACACCTTC.

In this sample, this clonotype turned up many times. At one end, the junction sequence differs from germline, possibly due to a read error. The chain has TRBV7-7 and TRBJ1-4, with D possibly TRBD1 on 6 matching bases. Germline V gene data show CDR1 as SSHAT and CDR2 as FNYEAQ (reference sequence). This CDR3 has 14 amino acids. In nucleotides, the CDR3 is TGTGCTAGCAGCCCCACGAGGACAGATGAAAAACTGTTTTTT. It codes for CASSPTRTDEKLFF.

This clonotype was recorded a few times. The CDR3 protein is CSARGSGPQHF. CDR3 nucleotide sequence: TGCAGTGCTAGAGGGTCGGGGCCCCAGCATTTT. V usage is TRBV20-1 and J usage is TRBJ1-5, with D hard to call. CDR3 length equals 11 residues. The V gene's germline CDR1 is DFQATT and CDR2 SNEGSKA (reference sequence). The V end was cut by 1 base, the J end by 9 bases, with 7 bases between.

To note about this clonotype: One junction end disagrees with the germline gene, perhaps due to a read error. This chain joins TRBV12-3 or TRBV12-4 and TRBJ2-3, with 8 bases matching TRBD2. This CDR3 has 13 residues. The CDR3 is CASSFGRGDTEYF. The CDR3 nucleotides read TGTGCCAGCAGTTTCGGGAGGGGAGATACGGAGTATTTT.

The chain couples TRBV7-2 to TRBJ2-3; weak D call: TRBD2 (5 bases). The germline V gene has CDR1 SGHTA and CDR2 FQGNSA. Trimming left V 2 bases short and J 2 bases short, with 11 bases between. The CDR3 sequence is 15 residues long. In nucleotides, the CDR3 is TGTGCCAGCAGCTTATTAGACTACTCCACAGATACGCAGTATTTT. Amino acids: CASSLLDYSTDTQYF.

J is TRBJ1-3 and V is TRBV5-6; D remains ambiguous. This CDR3 contains 13 residues. V was cut by 6 bases and J by 6 bases, with 13 bases left in between. The germline CDR1 and CDR2 sequences are SGHDT and YYEEEE. CDR3 amino acids: CASTSRWVNTIYF. The DNA for the CDR3 is TGTGCCAGCACCTCGCGGTGGGTAAACACCATATATTTT.

This sequence joins TRBV7-8 and TRBJ2-5; D may be TRBD1 or TRBD2 (6 bases each). The J call is uncertain, as TRBJ2-7 better fits the DNA end. From germline, CDR1 is SGHVS and CDR2 FQNEAQ. CDR3 length equals 16 residues. The CDR3 protein is CASSLGEDSYPYEQYF. The CDR3 DNA reads as TGTGCCAGCAGCTTAGGGGAGGACAGTTATCCCTACGAGCAGTACTTC.

The V call is TRBV6-5, the J call TRBJ1-1, with TRBD1 identical over 8 bases. V trimming: 4 bases; J trimming: 0 bases; junction bases outside the gene matches: 4. The CDR3 covers 15 residues. CDR1 and CDR2 from the germline V gene are MNHEY and SVGAGI. The CDR3 DNA sequence: TGTGCCAGCAGTTGGACAGGGATTATGAACACTGAAGCTTTCTTT. Protein product: CASSWTGIMNTEAFF.